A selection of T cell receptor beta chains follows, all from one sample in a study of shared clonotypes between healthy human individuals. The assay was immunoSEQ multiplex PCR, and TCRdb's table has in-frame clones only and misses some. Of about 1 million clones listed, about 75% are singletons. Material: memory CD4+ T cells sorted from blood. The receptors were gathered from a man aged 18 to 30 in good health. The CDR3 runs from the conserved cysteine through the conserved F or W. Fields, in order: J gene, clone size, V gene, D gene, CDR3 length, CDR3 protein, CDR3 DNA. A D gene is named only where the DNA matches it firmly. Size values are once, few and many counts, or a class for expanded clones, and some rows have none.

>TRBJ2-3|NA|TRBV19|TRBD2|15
CASSPTSGTTDTQYF
TGTGCCAGTAGTCCGACTAGCGGGACGACAGATACGCAGTATTTT
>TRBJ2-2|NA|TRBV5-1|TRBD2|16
CASSQRLAGAGGELFF
TGCGCCAGCAGCCAGAGACTAGCGGGGGCTGGCGGGGAGCTGTTTTTT
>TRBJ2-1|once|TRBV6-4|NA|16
CASSDSKGSTYNEQFF
TGTGCCAGCAGTGACTCGAAGGGGTCCACTTACAATGAGCAGTTCTTC
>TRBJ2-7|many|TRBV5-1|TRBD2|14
CASSGPGGRNEQYF
TGCGCCAGCAGCGGCCCGGGGGGGCGAAACGAGCAGTACTTC
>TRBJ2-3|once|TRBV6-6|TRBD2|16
CASGTSGSGSTDTQYF
TGTGCCAGCGGGACTAGCGGGAGTGGGAGCACAGATACGCAGTATTTT
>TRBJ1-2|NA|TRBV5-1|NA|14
CASRPPIDLDGYTF
TGCGCCAGCAGACCTCCGATAGATTTGGATGGCTACACCTTC
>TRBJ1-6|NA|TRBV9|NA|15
CASSVDGDYNSPLHF
TGTGCCAGCAGCGTAGACGGTGATTATAATTCACCCCTCCACTTT
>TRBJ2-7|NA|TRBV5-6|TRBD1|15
CASSSPTGAGYEQYF
TGTGCCAGCAGCTCCCCGACAGGGGCGGGCTACGAGCAGTACTTC
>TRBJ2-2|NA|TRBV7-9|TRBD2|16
CASSTSSGVNTGELFF
TGTGCCAGCAGCACCTCTAGCGGGGTGAACACCGGGGAGCTGTTTTTT
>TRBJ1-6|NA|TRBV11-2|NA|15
CASSLDGAKGSPLHF
TGTGCCAGCAGCTTAGATGGAGCTAAGGGTTCACCCCTCCACTTT
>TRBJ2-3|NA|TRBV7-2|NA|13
CASSFLGTDTQYF
TGTGCCAGCAGCTTTCTGGGGACAGATACGCAGTATTTT
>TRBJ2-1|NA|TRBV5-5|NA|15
CASFRGASSYNEQFF
TGTGCCAGCTTCCGTGGGGCGAGCTCCTACAATGAGCAGTTCTTC
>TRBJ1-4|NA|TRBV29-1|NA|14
CSVTPRATNEKLFF
TGCAGCGTTACCCCACGTGCAACTAATGAAAAACTGTTTTTT
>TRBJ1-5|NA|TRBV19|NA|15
CASKGPGSSNQPQHF
TGTGCCAGTAAGGGACCAGGGTCCTCCAATCAGCCCCAGCATTTT
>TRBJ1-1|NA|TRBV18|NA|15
CASSPLLDMNTEAFF
TGTGCCAGCTCACCACTGCTGGATATGAACACTGAAGCTTTCTTT
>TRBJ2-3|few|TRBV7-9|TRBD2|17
CASSTMTSGVGTDTQYF
TGTGCCAGCAGTACAATGACTAGCGGGGTTGGGACAGATACGCAGTATTTT
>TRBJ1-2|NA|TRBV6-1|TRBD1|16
CASSELQGVSNYGYTF
TGTGCCAGCAGTGAACTGCAGGGGGTTTCTAACTATGGCTACACCTTC
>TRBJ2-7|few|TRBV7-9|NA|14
CASSLQHLPYEQYF
TGTGCCAGCAGCTTACAGCATTTACCCTACGAGCAGTACTTC
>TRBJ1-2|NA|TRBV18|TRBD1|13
CASSRTGGEGYTF
TGTGCCAGCTCACGGACAGGGGGAGAGGGCTACACCTTC
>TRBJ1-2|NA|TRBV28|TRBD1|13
CASSSQGAQGYTF
TGTGCCAGCAGTTCTCAGGGGGCGCAGGGCTACACCTTC
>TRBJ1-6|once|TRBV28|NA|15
CASSLTGGGNSPLHF
TGTGCCAGCAGTTTAACGGGGGGCGGTAATTCACCCCTCCACTTT
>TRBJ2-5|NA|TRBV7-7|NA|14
CASSPGGTGETQYF
TGTGCTAGCAGCCCAGGGGGGACGGGAGAGACCCAGTACTTC
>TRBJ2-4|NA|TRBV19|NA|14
CASSIARDADIQYF
TGTGCCAGTAGTATTGCAAGGGATGCGGACATTCAGTACTTC
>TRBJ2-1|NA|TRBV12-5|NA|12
CASGKGYNEQFF
TGTGCTAGTGGTAAGGGGTACAATGAGCAGTTCTTC
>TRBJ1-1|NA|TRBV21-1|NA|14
CASSKSRRNTEAFF
TGTGCCAGCAGCAAAAGTCGCAGGAACACTGAAGCTTTCTTT
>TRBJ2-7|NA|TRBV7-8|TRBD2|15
CASSRMTSGTYEQYF
TGTGCCAGCAGCCGGATGACTAGCGGGACCTACGAGCAGTACTTC
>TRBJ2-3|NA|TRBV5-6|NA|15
CASSSPRSSTDTQYF
TGTGCCAGCAGCTCGCCACGGAGTAGCACAGATACGCAGTATTTT
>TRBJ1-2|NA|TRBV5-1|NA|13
CASSLAPENGYTF
TGCGCCAGCAGCTTGGCCCCCGAAAATGGCTACACCTTC
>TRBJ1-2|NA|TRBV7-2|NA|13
CASSLGQGYGYTF
TGTGCCAGCAGCTTAGGGCAAGGATATGGCTACACCTTC
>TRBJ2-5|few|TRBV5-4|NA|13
CASSLVGQETQYF
TGTGCCAGCAGCTTGGTCGGCCAAGAGACCCAGTACTTC
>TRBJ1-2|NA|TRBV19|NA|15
CASSPHEAGNYGYTF
TGTGCCAGTAGTCCCCACGAGGCAGGGAACTATGGCTACACCTTC
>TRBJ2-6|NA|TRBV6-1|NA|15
CASSEQRGGANVLTF
TGTGCCAGCAGTGAACAGAGAGGTGGGGCCAACGTCCTGACTTTC
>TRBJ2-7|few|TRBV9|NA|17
CASIIIATGTPTYEQYF
TGTGCCAGCATCATAATCGCGACCGGGACACCTACCTACGAGCAGTACTTC
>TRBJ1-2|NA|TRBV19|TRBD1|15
CASSSQGAPDYGYTF
TGTGCCAGTAGTTCGCAGGGGGCTCCGGACTATGGCTACACCTTC
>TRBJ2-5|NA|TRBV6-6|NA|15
CASTPLSRPQETQYF
TGTGCCAGCACCCCCTTGTCGAGGCCCCAAGAGACCCAGTACTTC
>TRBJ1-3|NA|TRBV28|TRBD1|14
CASSLTGAGNTIYF
TGTGCCAGCAGTTTGACAGGGGCTGGAAACACCATATATTTT
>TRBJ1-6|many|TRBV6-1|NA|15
CASSKLSGDNSPLHF
TGTGCCAGCAGTAAACTCTCGGGGGATAATTCACCCCTCCACTTT
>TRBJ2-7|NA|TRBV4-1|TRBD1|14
CASSLGRGPYEQYF
TGCGCCAGCTCCCTCGGTAGGGGGCCCTACGAGCAGTACTTC
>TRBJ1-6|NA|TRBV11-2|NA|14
CASSLRLLNSPLHF
TGTGCCAGCAGCTTACGTCTCCTAAATTCACCCCTCCACTTT
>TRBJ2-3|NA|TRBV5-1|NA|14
CASSFGSLADTQYF
TGCGCCAGCAGCTTCGGGTCACTGGCGGATACGCAGTATTTT
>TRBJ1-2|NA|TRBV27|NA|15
CASSTLMRGPYGYTF
TGTGCCAGCAGTACCCTAATGAGGGGACCCTATGGCTACACCTTC
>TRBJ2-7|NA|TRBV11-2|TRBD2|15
CASSRTGTTEYEQYF
TGTGCCAGCAGCCGCACCGGGACTACCGAATACGAGCAGTACTTC
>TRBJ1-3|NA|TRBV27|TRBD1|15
CASSLTGVSGNTIYF
TGTGCCAGCAGTTTAACAGGGGTCTCTGGAAACACCATATATTTT
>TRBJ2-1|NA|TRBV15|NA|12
CATSSAFSEQFF
TGTGCCACCAGCAGTGCCTTCAGTGAGCAGTTCTTC
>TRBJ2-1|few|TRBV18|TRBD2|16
CASSLSIAGDYNEQFF
TGTGCCAGCTCACTTTCGATAGCGGGGGATTACAATGAGCAGTTCTTC
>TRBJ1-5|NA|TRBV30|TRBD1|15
CAWSAVGQGNQPQHF
TGTGCCTGGAGTGCCGTAGGACAGGGGAATCAGCCCCAGCATTTT
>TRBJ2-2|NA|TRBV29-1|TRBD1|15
CSVQDRGLLTGELFF
TGCAGCGTCCAGGACAGGGGGCTCTTAACCGGGGAGCTGTTTTTT
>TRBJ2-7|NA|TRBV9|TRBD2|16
CASSPTASGAAYEQYF
TGTGCCAGCAGCCCGACCGCCAGCGGGGCGGCCTACGAGCAGTACTTC